The TCR beta chain under discussion was sequenced for a study of PD-L1 blockade in urothelial cancer. Method: immunoSEQ multiplex PCR; TCRdb's copy keeps in-frame clones and lacks some. The sample yields over 65,000 clones, roughly 80% seen once. Germline values: CDR1 WSHSY, CDR2 SAAADI. The V gene lost 8 bases and the J gene lost 2 bases, with 11 bases spanning the gap. The CDR3 extends over 13 amino acids. The sequence was obtained from a man aged 65 to 79 with urothelial cancer. The input for sequencing was PBMCs, taken around atezolizumab (anti-PD-L1) treatment. The chain joins TRBV10-2 to TRBJ2-3, with D unclear. The CDR3 loop reads CASCPLPTDTQYF. The CDR3 nucleotides read TGCGCCAGCTGCCCCCTACCCACAGATACGCAGTATTTT.